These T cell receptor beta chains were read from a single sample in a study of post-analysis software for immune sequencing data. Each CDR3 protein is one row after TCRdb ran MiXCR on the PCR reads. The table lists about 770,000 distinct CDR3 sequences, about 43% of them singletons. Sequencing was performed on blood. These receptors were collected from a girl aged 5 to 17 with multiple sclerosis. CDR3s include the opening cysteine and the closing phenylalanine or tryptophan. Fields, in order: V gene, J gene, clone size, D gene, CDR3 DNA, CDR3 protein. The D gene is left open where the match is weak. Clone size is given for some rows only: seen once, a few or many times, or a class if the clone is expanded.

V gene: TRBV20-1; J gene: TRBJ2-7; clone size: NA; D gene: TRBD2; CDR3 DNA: TGCAGTGCTAGCGTCGGGAGGGCCTACGAGCAGTACTTC; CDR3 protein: CSASVGRAYEQYF
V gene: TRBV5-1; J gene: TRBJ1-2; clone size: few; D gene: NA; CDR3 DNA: TGCGCCAGCAGCCCCTGGGGATCGAATTCTGGCTACACCTTC; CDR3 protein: CASSPWGSNSGYTF
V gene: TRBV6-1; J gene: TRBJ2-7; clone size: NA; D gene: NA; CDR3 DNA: TGTGCCAGCAGTGAAAGGGAAGAGGGTGCGATCGAGCAGTACTTC; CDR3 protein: CASSEREEGAIEQYF
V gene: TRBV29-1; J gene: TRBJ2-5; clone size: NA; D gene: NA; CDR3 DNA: TGCAGCGGGGGACAGCGGGGAGGAGAGACCCAGTACTTC; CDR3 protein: CSGGQRGGETQYF
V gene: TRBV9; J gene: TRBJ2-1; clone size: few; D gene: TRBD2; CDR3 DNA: TGTGCCAGCAGCGTATCCTGGGCGGGAGGGCCTAATGAGCAGTTCTTC; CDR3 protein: CASSVSWAGGPNEQFF
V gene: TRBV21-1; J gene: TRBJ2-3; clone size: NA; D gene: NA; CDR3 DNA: TGTGCCACCTCGGGAACTAGCGGACGGGGGACAGATACGCAGTATTTT; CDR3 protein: CATSGTSGRGTDTQYF
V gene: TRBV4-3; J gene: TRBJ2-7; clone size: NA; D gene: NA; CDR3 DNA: TGCGCCAGCAGCCGAGAAACCCTTTCCTACGAGCAGTACTTC; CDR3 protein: CASSRETLSYEQYF
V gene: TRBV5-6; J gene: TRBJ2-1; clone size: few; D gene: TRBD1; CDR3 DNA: TGTGCCAGCAGCTGGACAGGGGATGATTACAATGAGCAGTTCTTC; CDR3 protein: CASSWTGDDYNEQFF
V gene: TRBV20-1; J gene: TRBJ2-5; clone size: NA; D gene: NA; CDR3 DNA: TGCAGTGCTAGATCCTGGGAGGCGGAGACCCAGTACTTC; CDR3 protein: CSARSWEAETQYF
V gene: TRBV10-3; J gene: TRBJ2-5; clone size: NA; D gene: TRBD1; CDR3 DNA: TGTGCCATCAGTGATGGGACAGACAACCAAGAGACCCAGTACTTC; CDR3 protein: CAISDGTDNQETQYF
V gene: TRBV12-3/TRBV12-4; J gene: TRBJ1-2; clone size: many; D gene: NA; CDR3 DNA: TGTGCCAGCAGCCTGGGAGGGGCCGGCTATGGCTACACCTTC; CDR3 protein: CASSLGGAGYGYTF
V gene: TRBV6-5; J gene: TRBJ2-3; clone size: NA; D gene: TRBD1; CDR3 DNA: TGTGCCAGCAGTTCACTCCGGGACAGGGGCGCAGATACGCAGTATTTT; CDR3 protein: CASSSLRDRGADTQYF
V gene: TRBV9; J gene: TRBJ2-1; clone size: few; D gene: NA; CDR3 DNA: TGTGCCAGCAGCGTAGACCATAGTCCCGAGCAGTTCTTC; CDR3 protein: CASSVDHSPEQFF
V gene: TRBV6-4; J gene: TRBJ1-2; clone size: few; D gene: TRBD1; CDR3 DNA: TGTGCCAGCAGTGCCCAAGATCAGGGGGTCGGAGGCTACACCTTC; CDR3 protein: CASSAQDQGVGGYTF